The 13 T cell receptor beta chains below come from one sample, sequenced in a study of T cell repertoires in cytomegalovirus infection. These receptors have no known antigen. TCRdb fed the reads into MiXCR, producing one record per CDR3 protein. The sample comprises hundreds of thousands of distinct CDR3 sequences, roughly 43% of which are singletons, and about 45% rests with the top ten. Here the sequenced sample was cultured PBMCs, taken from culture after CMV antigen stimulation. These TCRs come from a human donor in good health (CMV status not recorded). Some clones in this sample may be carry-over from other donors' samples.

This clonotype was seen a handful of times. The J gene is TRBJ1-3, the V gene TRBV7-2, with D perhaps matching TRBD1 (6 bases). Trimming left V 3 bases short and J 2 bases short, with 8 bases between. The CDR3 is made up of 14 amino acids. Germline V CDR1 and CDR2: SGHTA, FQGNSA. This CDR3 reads CASSLDRAGNTIYF. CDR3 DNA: TGTGCCAGCAGCTTGGACAGAGCTGGAAACACCATATATTTT.

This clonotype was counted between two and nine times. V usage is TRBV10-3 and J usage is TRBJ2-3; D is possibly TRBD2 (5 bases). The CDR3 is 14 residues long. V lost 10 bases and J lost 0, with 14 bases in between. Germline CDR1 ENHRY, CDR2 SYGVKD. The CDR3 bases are TGTGCCACCGAGAGGGCGGCTAGCACAGATACGCAGTATTTT. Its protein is CATERAASTDTQYF.

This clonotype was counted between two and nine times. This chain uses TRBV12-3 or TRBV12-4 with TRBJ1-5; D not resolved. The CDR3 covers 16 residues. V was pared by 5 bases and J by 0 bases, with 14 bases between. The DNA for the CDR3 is TGTGCCAGCAGTGCCCCGGGGTCCTTTAGCAATCAGCCCCAGCATTTT. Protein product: CASSAPGSFSNQPQHF.

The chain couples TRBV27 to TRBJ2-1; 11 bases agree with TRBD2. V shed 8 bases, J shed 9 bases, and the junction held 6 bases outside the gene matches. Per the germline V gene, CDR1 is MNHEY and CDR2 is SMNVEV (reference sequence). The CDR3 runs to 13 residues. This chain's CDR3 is CASGRLAGGEQFF. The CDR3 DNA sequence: TGTGCCAGCGGGCGGCTAGCGGGAGGTGAGCAGTTCTTC.

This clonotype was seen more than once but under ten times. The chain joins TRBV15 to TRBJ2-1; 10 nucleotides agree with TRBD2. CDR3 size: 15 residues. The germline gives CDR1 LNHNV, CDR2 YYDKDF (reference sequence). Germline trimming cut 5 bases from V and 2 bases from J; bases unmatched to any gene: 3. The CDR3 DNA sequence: TGTGCCACCAGCCAGAGCGGGAGGGCCTACAATGAGCAGTTCTTC. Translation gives CATSQSGRAYNEQFF.

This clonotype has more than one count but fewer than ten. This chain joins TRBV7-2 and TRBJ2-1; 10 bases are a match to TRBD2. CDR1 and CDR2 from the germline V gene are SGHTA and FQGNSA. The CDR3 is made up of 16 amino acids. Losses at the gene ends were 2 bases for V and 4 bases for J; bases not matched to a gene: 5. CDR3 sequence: CASSLSSGRGYNEQFF. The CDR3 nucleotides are TGTGCCAGCAGCTTATCAAGCGGGAGGGGTTACAATGAGCAGTTCTTC.

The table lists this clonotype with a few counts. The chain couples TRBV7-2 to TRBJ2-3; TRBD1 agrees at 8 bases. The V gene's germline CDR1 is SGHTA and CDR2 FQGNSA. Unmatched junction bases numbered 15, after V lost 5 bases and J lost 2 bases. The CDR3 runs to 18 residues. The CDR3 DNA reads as TGTGCCAGCAGCCGAAACCACCGGACAGGGAAAGACACAGATACGCAGTATTTT. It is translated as CASSRNHRTGKDTDTQYF. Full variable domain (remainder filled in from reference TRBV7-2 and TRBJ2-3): GAGVSQSPSNKVTEKGKDVELRCDPISGHTALYWYRQSLGQGLEFLIYFQGNSAPDKSGLPSDRFSAERTGGSVSTLTIQRTQQEDSAVYLCASSRNHRTGKDTDTQYFGPGTRLTVL.

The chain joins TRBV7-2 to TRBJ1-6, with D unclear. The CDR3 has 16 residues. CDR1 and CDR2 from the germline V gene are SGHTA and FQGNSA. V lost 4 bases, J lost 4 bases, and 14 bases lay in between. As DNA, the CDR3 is TGTGCCAGCAGCTCAGGAGCGGGTTATTATAATTCACCCCTCCACTTT. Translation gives CASSSGAGYYNSPLHF.

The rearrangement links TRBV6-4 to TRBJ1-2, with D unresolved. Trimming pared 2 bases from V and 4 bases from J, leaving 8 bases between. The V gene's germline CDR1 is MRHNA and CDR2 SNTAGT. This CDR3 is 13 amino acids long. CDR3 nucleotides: TGTGCCAGCAGTGACGAGATAAGCTATGGCTACACCTTC. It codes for CASSDEISYGYTF.

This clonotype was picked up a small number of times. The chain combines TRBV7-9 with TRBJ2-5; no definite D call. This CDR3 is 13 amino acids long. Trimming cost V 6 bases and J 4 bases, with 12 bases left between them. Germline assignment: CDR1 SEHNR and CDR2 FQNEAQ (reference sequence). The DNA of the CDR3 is TGTGCCAGCAGATTGGTATCGGGAGAGACCCAGTACTTC. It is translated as CASRLVSGETQYF.

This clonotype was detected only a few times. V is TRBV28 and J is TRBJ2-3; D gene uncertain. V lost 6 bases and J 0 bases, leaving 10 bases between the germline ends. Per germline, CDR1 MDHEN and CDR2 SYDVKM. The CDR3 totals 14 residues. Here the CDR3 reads CASRPSRSTDTQYF. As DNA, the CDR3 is TGTGCCAGCAGGCCCTCGCGGAGCACAGATACGCAGTATTTT.

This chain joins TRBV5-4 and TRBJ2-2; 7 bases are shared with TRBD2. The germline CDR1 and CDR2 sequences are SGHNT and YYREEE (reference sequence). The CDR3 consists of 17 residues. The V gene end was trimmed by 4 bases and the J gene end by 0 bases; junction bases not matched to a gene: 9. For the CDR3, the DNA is TGTGCCAGCAGCCCTGCAGGCGGACTAGCGAACACCGGGGAGCTGTTTTTT. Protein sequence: CASSPAGGLANTGELFF.

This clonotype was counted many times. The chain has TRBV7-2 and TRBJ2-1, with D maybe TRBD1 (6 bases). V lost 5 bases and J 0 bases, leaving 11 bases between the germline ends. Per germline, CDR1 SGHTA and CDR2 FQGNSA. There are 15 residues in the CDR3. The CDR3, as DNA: TGTGCCAGCAGCCCCCGGACAGCCTCCTACAATGAGCAGTTCTTC. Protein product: CASSPRTASYNEQFF.